What follows is one T cell receptor beta chain and its context. Its antigen remains undetermined. There are no base qualities to consult, and no much larger clone falls within one base. The germline V gene specifies KGHDR as CDR1 and SFDVKD as CDR2. Unmatched junction bases come to 4, with V trimmed by 4 bases and J by 2 bases. The CDR3 numbers 15 residues from cysteine through phenylalanine. This entry keeps only the CDR3 DNA: 45 bases, framed from base 1. TCRbeta CDR3 regions were amplified from genomic DNA by means of the immunoSEQ Assay, a bias-controlled multiplex PCR. In the source study's methods: Nucleated cell counts per sample were estimated from amplification of reference gene primers within the assay. To quantify the absolute abundance of each unique TCRbeta CDR3 rearrangement, sequence reads were collapsed and filtered. For each sample, productive Simpson clonality was calculated as the square root of Simpson's diversity index across productive rearrangements. The table was pulled from immuneACCESS by TCRdb, which kept in-frame rearrangements only. Such tables lose some clones; where checked, under half of the loss comes from unresolved V genes, and the rest has no known cause. V and J calls and clone size are given by that table; D and trimming were obtained from the DNA. This sample is represented by 200,000 to 250,000 clones; 82% of them were singletons. The ten largest make up 3% to 4% of the sample.

In the prospective study, participants were 18 to 89 years old, resided in about two dozen geographic areas of the United States, and were enrolled through a virtual design. Cohort assignment in the prospective study relied on participant-reported clinical history from a screening survey and a study questionnaire. ImmuneRACE Cohort 3 recovered participants were defined by two consecutive negative NP/OP PCR tests, healthcare professional clearance, or symptom resolution. Mobile phlebotomists in the prospective study collected whole blood, serum and a nasopharyngeal or oropharyngeal swab from every participant. Over a roughly 2-month period, participants in the prospective study had the option of providing additional blood draws and questionnaires. Blood samples from the prospective study were shipped frozen or at room temperature prior to DNA extraction. The sample comes from a study of blood T cell repertoires in COVID-19 (TCRdb year 2020). For the study in its entirety: Samples from collaborators originated in the United States, Italy and Spain and spanned both the acute and convalescent phases of COVID-19. The prospective study material was composed of cDNA or gDNA derived from T cells, B-cell-depleted T cells, or PBMCs. The dataset comprised deeply sampled blood TCRbeta repertoires from subjects exposed to, actively infected with, or recovered from COVID-19. The repertoires were made available in a free public database intended to serve as a resource for research on the immune response to SARS-CoV-2. Samples came from the ongoing ImmuneRACE study (first 160 participants) plus 1,254 subjects from 6 global collaborators. The sample metadata nearly always contained a de-identified subject ID, COVID-19 status, age in years and sex. Where HLA class I and class II types were available, the types were taken from metadata supplied by the sample provider, not from assay-based typing. Here is what the overall study found, with its caveats: How much clinical and demographic metadata was included differed by source and by participant, and the metadata was provided uncurated.

The chain joins TRBV24-1 to TRBJ2-1; TRBD1 matches 7 bases in the middle. What was sequenced was PBMCs or T cells enriched from blood (not recorded which). The receptor was derived from a woman in her sixties who had recovered from COVID-19. The DNA reads as follows: TGTGCCACCAGTGAGCGTGGACAGGCCTACAATGAGCAGTTCTTC. It is translated as CATSERGQAYNEQFF.